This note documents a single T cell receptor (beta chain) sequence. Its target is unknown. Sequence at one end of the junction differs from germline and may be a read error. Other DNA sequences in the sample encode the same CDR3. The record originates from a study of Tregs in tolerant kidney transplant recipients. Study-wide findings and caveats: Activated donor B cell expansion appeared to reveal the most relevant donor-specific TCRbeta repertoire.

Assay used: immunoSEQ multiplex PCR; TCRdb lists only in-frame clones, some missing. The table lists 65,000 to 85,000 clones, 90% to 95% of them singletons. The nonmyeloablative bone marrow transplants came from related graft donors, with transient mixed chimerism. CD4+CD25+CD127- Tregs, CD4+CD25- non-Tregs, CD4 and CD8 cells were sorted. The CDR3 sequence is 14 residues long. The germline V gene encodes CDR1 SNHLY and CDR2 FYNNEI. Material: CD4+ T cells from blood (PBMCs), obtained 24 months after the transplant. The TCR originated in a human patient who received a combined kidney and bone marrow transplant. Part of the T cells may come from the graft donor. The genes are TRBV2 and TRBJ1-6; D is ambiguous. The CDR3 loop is CASSNRVNNSPLHF. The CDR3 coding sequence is TGTGCCAGCTCAAACCGGGTCAATAATTCCCCCCTCCACTTT.